The 22 T cell receptor beta chains reported below all come from one sample, sequenced in a study of molecular identifiers for immune sequencing clone quantification. TCRdb re-called the PCR reads through MiXCR, storing one row per CDR3 protein. The sample holds hundreds of thousands of distinct CDR3 sequences, roughly 27% seen once. The sample comprised naive CD8+ T cells from blood, with Jurkat cell RNA spiked in. The subset denotes: FACS-sorted CD8+CD4-CCR7+CD45RA+ naive T cells. The receptors here all came from a human donor in good health. Some libraries in this study had Jurkat cell RNA spiked in.

Only a few counts were recorded for this clonotype. The germline gene is not matched at one end of the junction; a read error may be the cause. The chain has TRBV6-5 and TRBJ2-2; D possibly corresponds to TRBD2 (5 bases). The CDR3 is 14 amino acids. CDR1 MNHEY and CDR2 SVGAGI come from the germline V gene. This chain's CDR3 is CASRPLGNTGELVF. In nucleotides, the CDR3 is TGTGCCAGCAGGCCCTTAGGGAACACCGGGGAGCTGGTTTTT.

On this clonotype itself: Just one base apart from a much larger clone, this may be a read error. The conserved final phenylalanine or tryptophan is absent from the CDR3, which likely points to a read error. The chain combines TRBV7-9 with TRBJ2-5; D uncertain. Trimming cost V 1 base and J 1 base, with 7 bases left between them. The CDR3 length is 14 residues. Germline lookup yields CDR1 SEHNR and CDR2 FQNEAQ (reference sequence). The CDR3 DNA reads as TGTGCCAGCAGCTTAGTACAAACCCAAGAGACCCAGTACCTC. This codes for CASSLVQTQETQYL.

V and J are TRBV11-2 and TRBJ2-2, with unresolved D. Germline V gene sequence: CDR1 SGHAT, CDR2 FQNNGV. The CDR3 sequence is 12 residues long. Trimming shortened V by 8 bases and J by 1 base, and 5 bases separated the two germline ends. The CDR3 spells CASPGNTGELFF. CDR3 nucleotide sequence: TGTGCCAGCCCGGGGAACACCGGGGAGCTGTTTTTT.

A remark on this clonotype: The CDR3 ends on some other residue instead of the conserved phenylalanine or tryptophan, so this is likely a read error. Because the CDR3's place on the DNA is in doubt, the DNA is left out and the CDR3 is given as listed by TCRdb. The chain joins TRBV12-3 or TRBV12-4 to TRBJ1-1. The CDR3 adds up to 14 amino acids, both ends counted. CDR3: CASSFVQWPPDALL.

This clonotype was found many times. The chain has TRBV2 and TRBJ2-1; 8 bases agree with TRBD2. The ends lost 5 bases at V and 1 base at J; junction bases unmatched: 4. Germline loops: CDR1 SNHLY, CDR2 FYNNEI. CDR3 length: 15 residues. The CDR3 here is CASSFLAGSYNEQFF. The CDR3 nucleotides read TGTGCCAGCAGTTTCCTAGCGGGTTCCTACAATGAGCAGTTCTTC.

Regarding this clonotype: Being one base from a much bigger clone, this may be a read error. The rearrangement links TRBV7-9 to TRBJ2-7, with D unresolved. This CDR3 is built from 14 residues. Germline-derived CDR1 and CDR2 are SEHNR and FQNEAQ (reference sequence). In nucleotides, the CDR3 is TGTGCCAGCAGCAGCCAAGGGTACTCCTCCGAGCAGTACTTC. It codes for CASSSQGYSSEQYF.

This clonotype showed up many times. The rearrangement uses TRBV2 and TRBJ2-3, with 8 bases matching TRBD1. Per germline, CDR1 SNHLY and CDR2 FYNNEI. V lost 4 bases, J lost 4 bases, and 10 bases stayed unmatched. The CDR3 totals 16 residues. The CDR3 loop reads CASSGIGQGAADTQYF. CDR3 nucleotides: TGTGCCAGCAGTGGAATTGGACAGGGAGCCGCAGATACGCAGTATTTT.

In this sample, this clonotype turned up many times. The chain links TRBV28 to TRBJ2-3, with 7 bases lining up with TRBD1. The CDR3 extends over 15 amino acids. Trimming at V came to 3 bases and at J to 3 bases, leaving 6 bases not matched to a gene. Germline CDR1 and CDR2: MDHEN and SYDVKM. In DNA form, the CDR3 reads TGTGCCAGCAGTTTGGATAACAGGGGAACAGATACGCAGTATTTT. Protein sequence: CASSLDNRGTDTQYF.

The chain has TRBV7-9 and TRBJ1-3, with no clear D. V shed 8 bases and J shed 1 base, with 15 bases lying between them. Germline values: CDR1 SEHNR, CDR2 FQNEAQ (reference sequence). The CDR3 contains 15 residues. The CDR3 coding sequence is TGTGCCAGCCGCCCCCCCGGCTCGTCTGGAAACACCATATATTTT. Its translation is CASRPPGSSGNTIYF.

The chain couples TRBV5-1 to TRBJ1-1; D is perhaps TRBD1 (6 bases). Trimming shortened V by 5 bases and J by 0 bases, and 17 bases separated the two germline ends. Per the germline V gene, CDR1 is SGHRS and CDR2 is YFSETQ. The CDR3 is 16 residues long. The CDR3 loop is CASRPWGASMNTEAFF. As DNA, the CDR3 is TGCGCCAGCAGGCCCTGGGGGGCCAGCATGAACACTGAAGCTTTCTTT.

This clonotype was found many times. The rearrangement uses TRBV20-1 and TRBJ1-4; D may be TRBD1 (5 bases). The CDR3 consists of 13 residues. The germline gives CDR1 DFQATT, CDR2 SNEGSKA (reference sequence). Deletions cut 0 bases from V and 5 bases from J, with 7 bases between. This chain's CDR3 is CSARDRENEKLFF. The CDR3 nucleotides are TGCAGTGCTAGAGACAGGGAAAATGAAAAACTGTTTTTT.

The chain uses TRBV2 and TRBJ1-1, with D tentatively TRBD1 (5 bases). The germline V and J ends were trimmed by 0 bases and 4 bases, with 21 bases remaining between them. The CDR3 has 18 residues. Germline V gene lookup returns CDR1 SNHLY and CDR2 FYNNEI. The CDR3 DNA sequence: TGTGCCAGCAGTGAAGCCTTGGGTGTGGGGGACCCCAGCACTGAAGCTTTCTTT. Protein product: CASSEALGVGDPSTEAFF.

J is TRBJ2-1 and V is TRBV27; TRBD2 is a possible D gene (6 bases). Germline V gene sequence: CDR1 MNHEY, CDR2 SMNVEV (reference sequence). CDR3 size: 16 residues. V lost 2 bases and J 0 bases, leaving 11 bases between the germline ends. The CDR3 reads CASSLIAGSSYNEQFF. DNA for the CDR3: TGTGCCAGCAGTTTAATAGCCGGGAGCTCCTACAATGAGCAGTTCTTC.

This clonotype has only a few counts. This chain joins TRBV2 and TRBJ2-2, with D perhaps assigned TRBD1 or TRBD2 (5 bases each). The V gene's germline CDR1 is SNHLY and CDR2 FYNNEI. The CDR3 loop spans 12 amino acids. V shed 6 bases and J shed 5 bases, with 7 bases lying between them. The CDR3 loop is CASRGTTGELFF. The CDR3 nucleotides are TGTGCCAGCAGGGGGACGACCGGGGAGCTGTTTTTT.

The chain joins TRBV25-1 to TRBJ1-6; 8 bases map to TRBD1. The CDR3 has 17 residues. The germline V gene has CDR1 MGHDK and CDR2 SYGVNS. Unmatched junction bases numbered 9, after V lost 3 bases and J lost 5 bases. The CDR3 sequence: CASSDLAAGGNNSPLHF. The DNA of the CDR3 is TGTGCCAGCAGTGATCTCGCGGCAGGGGGCAATAATTCACCCCTCCACTTT.

The chain's CDR3 is CASSQEEGMNTEAFF. CDR3 DNA: TGCGCCAGCAGCCAAGAAGAGGGGATGAACACTGAAGCTTTCTTT. J is TRBJ1-1 and V is TRBV4-3; weak D call: TRBD1 (5 bases). The V gene's germline CDR1 is LGHNA and CDR2 YSLEER. Trimming took 0 bases from V and 0 from J, leaving 8 bases between them. The CDR3 is made up of 15 amino acids.

This clonotype was counted only a few times. V is TRBV27 and J is TRBJ2-3, with D possibly TRBD2 on 5 matching bases. With 3 bases removed from V and 1 base from J, the gap between germline ends came to 14 bases. CDR3 length: 16 residues. In germline, CDR1 is MNHEY, CDR2 SMNVEV (reference sequence). Here the CDR3 reads CASSFLVARRTDTQYF. CDR3 coding DNA: TGTGCCAGCAGTTTCTTGGTAGCGAGGCGCACAGATACGCAGTATTTT.

The chain employs TRBV27 and TRBJ1-5; 7 bases line up with TRBD1. The germline V gene has CDR1 MNHEY and CDR2 SMNVEV (reference sequence). The CDR3 totals 16 residues. V trimming: 4 bases; J trimming: 5 bases; junction bases outside the gene matches: 11. CDR3 DNA: TGTGCCAGCAGTTCAATACAGGGGTTTGGTTATCAGCCCCAGCATTTT. Protein product: CASSSIQGFGYQPQHF.

This clonotype was seen a handful of times. CDR3: CASSPHGLAGDEQYF. CDR3 nucleotide sequence: TGTGCCAGCAGCCCACATGGACTAGCGGGAGACGAGCAGTACTTC. The chain employs TRBV13 and TRBJ2-7; 13 bases map to TRBD2. Trimming removed 5 bases from V and 5 bases from J; junction bases left unmatched: 6. CDR3 length: 15 residues. Germline CDR1 is PRHDT and CDR2 is FYEKMQ (reference sequence).

V usage is TRBV20-1 and J usage is TRBJ2-7; no firm D call. The germline CDR1 and CDR2 sequences are DFQATT and SNEGSKA (reference sequence). CDR3 length: 14 amino acids. Trimming shortened V by 1 base and J by 9 bases, and 19 bases separated the two germline ends. The CDR3 loop is CSARAWPSRAAQYF. As DNA, the CDR3 is TGCAGTGCTAGAGCCTGGCCAAGTCGCGCCGCGCAGTACTTC.

This clonotype was seen a few times. This chain links TRBV3-1 with TRBJ2-1; 9 nucleotides agree with TRBD2. This CDR3 has 17 residues. The J segment lost 0 bases and the V segment lost 0 bases, leaving 3 bases of the junction unmatched. Per germline, CDR1 LGHDT and CDR2 YNNKEL (reference sequence). The CDR3 nucleotides are TGTGCCAGCAGCCAAGAGGATAGCGGGAGCTCCTACAATGAGCAGTTCTTC. Amino acids: CASSQEDSGSSYNEQFF.

In this sample, this clonotype turned up a few times. The chain joins TRBV20-1 to TRBJ2-2, with 7 bases that match TRBD2. In germline, CDR1 is DFQATT, CDR2 SNEGSKA (reference sequence). Losses at the gene ends were 7 bases for V and 3 bases for J; bases not matched to a gene: 5. The CDR3 has 13 residues. CDR3 amino acids: CSGGREDTGELFF. In DNA, the CDR3 is TGCAGTGGGGGGAGGGAGGACACCGGGGAGCTGTTTTTT.